Each of the 2 T cell receptor beta chains below was sequenced from the same sample in a study of cytomegalovirus exposure and HLA in healthy donors. The PCR was carried out with 60 Vbeta primers and 13 Jbeta primers. Profiling relied on immunoSEQ multiplex PCR, and the TCRdb table lists in-frame clones only, not all of them. Of roughly 240,000 clones listed, 70% to 90% were seen once; the top ten hold roughly 0.22%. The source material was PBMCs. The receptors derive from a girl aged 2-10 years in good health and CMV-seronegative.

The V call is TRBV4-1, the J call TRBJ2-2; 9 positions match TRBD1. V lost 4 bases to trimming and J lost 3 bases; unmatched junction nucleotides: 3. The CDR3 runs to 15 residues. Germline CDR1 reads MGHRA; CDR2 reads YSYEKL. The CDR3 sequence: CASSRGQGYTGELFF. The CDR3 nucleotides read TGCGCCAGCAGCCGGGGACAGGGTTACACCGGGGAGCTGTTTTTT.

The V gene is TRBV6-1, the J gene TRBJ1-5; 8 nucleotides align to TRBD1. This CDR3 is 17 amino acids long. J was trimmed by 4 bases and V by 4 bases; bases with no gene match: 12. The germline gives CDR1 MNHNS, CDR2 SASEGT. The CDR3 is CASSGKAQGVRNQPQHF. The DNA of the CDR3 is TGTGCCAGCAGTGGGAAAGCACAGGGGGTGAGGAATCAGCCCCAGCATTTT.